The clone carrying this T cell receptor (beta chain) was counted between two and nine times. In TCRdb, the RT-PCR reads were re-called with MiXCR into one record per CDR3 protein. The sample carries some 160,000 distinct CDR3 sequences, nearly 25% recorded once. After removal of 5 bases from V and 0 bases from J, the junction contained 12 bases not matched to a gene. The CDR3 covers 17 residues. This entry belongs to a study of patients and donors after allogeneic stem cell transplantation. This clonotype originated in a human donor who was either an allogeneic HSCT recipient or a stem cell or donor lymphocyte infusion donor (not recorded which). It is not recorded whose cells these are; they may come from a transplant donor. The rearrangement uses TRBV12-3 or TRBV12-4 and TRBJ1-1, with 7 bases fitting TRBD1. The sample was blood, either unsorted or a sorted T cell fraction (not recorded which). The CDR3 nucleotides are TGTGCCAGCAGTCCGGGGACAGCCCGGCTATTGAACACTGAAGCTTTCTTT. As protein: CASSPGTARLLNTEAFF.